The T cell receptor (beta chain) described here comes from a study of blood T cells in healthy people across ages. As regards this clonotype: Its antigen is unidentified.

A sample-barcoded 5' primer and a J-beta primer mix were used in a second PCR of about 7 to 12 cycles. One entry per CDR3 protein, called by TCRdb with MiXCR from the 5' RACE reads. The repertoire includes over 1,500,000 distinct CDR3 sequences, roughly 43% of them detected once, and 20% to 25% sits in the top ten. The CDR3 length is 15 residues. Germline loops: CDR1 SGHTA, CDR2 FQGNSA. The V end was cut by 6 bases, the J end by 4 bases, with 18 bases between. General observations from the study: Per million T cells, TCR beta diversity dropped about linearly as age rose.

The genes are TRBV7-2 and TRBJ1-1, with D tentatively TRBD1 (6 bases). This TCR derives from a human donor in good health. The sample taken for sequencing was blood. The CDR3 sequence is CASSYPTQGSTEAFF. DNA for the CDR3: TGTGCCAGCAGTTACCCCACACAGGGAAGCACTGAAGCTTTCTTT.